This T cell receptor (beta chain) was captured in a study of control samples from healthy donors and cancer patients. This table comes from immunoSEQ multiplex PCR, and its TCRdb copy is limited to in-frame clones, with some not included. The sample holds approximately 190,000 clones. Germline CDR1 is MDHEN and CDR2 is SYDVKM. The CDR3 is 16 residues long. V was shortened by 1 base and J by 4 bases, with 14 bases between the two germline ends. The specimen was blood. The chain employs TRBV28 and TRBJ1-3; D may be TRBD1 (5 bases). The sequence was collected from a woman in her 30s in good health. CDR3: CASSLSGAVGGNTIYF. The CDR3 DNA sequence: TGTGCCAGCAGTTTATCTGGGGCAGTAGGGGGAAACACCATATATTTT.